This T cell receptor (beta chain) stems from a study of blood T cells in healthy people across ages. Study-wide results and limits: From one million sequenced T cells, diversity estimates were lower bounds. PBMC samples, being unsorted, prevented any conclusive comparison of naive and antigen-experienced cells. Among T cells, TCR beta diversity per million cells dropped roughly linearly as age rose.

Germline V gene lookup returns CDR1 LGHNT and CDR2 FRNRAP. The CDR3 is 15 amino acids. With 6 bases clipped from V and 3 bases from J, the junction kept 8 bases outside the gene matches. On this clonotype: Its target is not known.

With a J-beta primer mix and a sample-barcoded 5' primer, a second PCR ran about 7 to 11 cycles. Via MiXCR, TCRdb re-called the 5' RACE reads, giving one row per CDR3 protein. The repertoire includes roughly 1 million distinct CDR3 sequences, approximately 25% of them detected once, and approximately 0.7% sits in the top ten. The same data also contributed to another study, on T cells of mothers and their children.

This chain uses TRBV12-5 with TRBJ2-3, with 8 bases lining up with TRBD2. Input material: blood. This receptor was taken from a girl aged 2 to 9 in good health. The CDR3 reads CASGPSGGKTDTQYF. Written as DNA, the CDR3 is TGTGCTAGTGGCCCCAGCGGGGGAAAGACAGATACGCAGTATTTT. Supplemented by reference TRBV12-5 and TRBJ2-3, the full variable domain reads DARVTQTPRHKVTEMGQEVTMRCQPILGHNTVFWYRQTMMQGLELLAYFRNRAPLDDSGMPKDRFSAEMPDATLATLKIQPSEPRDSAVYFCASGPSGGKTDTQYFGPGTRLTVL.